This TCR beta chain is drawn from a study of blood T cell repertoires in COVID-19. The overall study: Researchers got acute and convalescent COVID-19 samples from the United States, Italy and Spain. Nucleic acid was either cDNA or gDNA, and it came from T cells, B-cell-depleted T cells, or PBMCs.

Original methodology: Scientists estimated how many nucleated cells there were by amplifying reference gene primers. TCRdb keeps only in-frame clones here, not all; method: immunoSEQ multiplex PCR. Clone size and the V and J calls come from that table; the DNA yielded D and trimming. Of 150,000 to 200,000 clones listed, almost 85% were seen once; the top ten hold more than 9.5%. With respect to this clone: Distinct nucleotide sequences in the sample also encode this CDR3.

Ages ranged from about 18 to 100 years, with residence in about 24 US areas. This receptor was obtained from a man aged 45-65 years who had recovered from COVID-19. Material for sequencing was PBMCs or T cells enriched from blood (not recorded which).

The CDR3 spells CASSVGTDYGYTF. CDR3 sequence (DNA): TGTGCCAGCAGCGTTGGGACAGACTATGGCTACACCTTC. The V and J genes are TRBV9 and TRBJ1-2, with TRBD1 matching 7 bases. The trim removed 2 bases at V and 3 bases at J, leaving 1 base unmatched. The CDR3 is 13 amino acids. From germline, CDR1 is SGDLS and CDR2 YYNGEE.